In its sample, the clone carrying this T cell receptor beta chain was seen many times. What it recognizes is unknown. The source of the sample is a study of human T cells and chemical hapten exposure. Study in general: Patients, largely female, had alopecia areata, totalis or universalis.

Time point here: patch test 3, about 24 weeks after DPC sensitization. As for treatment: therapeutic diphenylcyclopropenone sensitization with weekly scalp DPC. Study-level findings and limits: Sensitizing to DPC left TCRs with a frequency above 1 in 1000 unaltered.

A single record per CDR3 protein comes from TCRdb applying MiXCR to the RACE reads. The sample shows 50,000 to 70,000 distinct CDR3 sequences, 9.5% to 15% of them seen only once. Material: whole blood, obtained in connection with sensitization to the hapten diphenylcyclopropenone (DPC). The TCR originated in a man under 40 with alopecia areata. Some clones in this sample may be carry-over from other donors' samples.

CDR3 in amino acids: CASSLKRGYQPQHF. The CDR3 DNA follows: TGTGCCAGCAGCCTAAAGCGGGGGTACCAGCCCCAGCATTTT. The gene calls are TRBV21-1 and TRBJ1-5. TRBV21-1 is marked as a pseudogene. This CDR3 has 14 amino acids.